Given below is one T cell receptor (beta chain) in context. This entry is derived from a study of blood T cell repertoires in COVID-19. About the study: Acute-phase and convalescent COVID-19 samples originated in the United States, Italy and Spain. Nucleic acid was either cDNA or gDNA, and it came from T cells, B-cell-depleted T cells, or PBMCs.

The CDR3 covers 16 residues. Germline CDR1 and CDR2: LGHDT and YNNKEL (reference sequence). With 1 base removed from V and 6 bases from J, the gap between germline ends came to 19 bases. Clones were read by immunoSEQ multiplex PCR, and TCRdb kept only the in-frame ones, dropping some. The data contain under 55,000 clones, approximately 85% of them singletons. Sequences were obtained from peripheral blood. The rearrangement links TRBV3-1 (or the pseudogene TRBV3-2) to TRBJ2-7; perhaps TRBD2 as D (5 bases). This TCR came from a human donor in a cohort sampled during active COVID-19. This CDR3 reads CASSQGEPRAGFEQYF. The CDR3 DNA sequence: TGTGCCAGCAGCCAAGGAGAACCACGGGCGGGTTTCGAGCAGTACTTC.